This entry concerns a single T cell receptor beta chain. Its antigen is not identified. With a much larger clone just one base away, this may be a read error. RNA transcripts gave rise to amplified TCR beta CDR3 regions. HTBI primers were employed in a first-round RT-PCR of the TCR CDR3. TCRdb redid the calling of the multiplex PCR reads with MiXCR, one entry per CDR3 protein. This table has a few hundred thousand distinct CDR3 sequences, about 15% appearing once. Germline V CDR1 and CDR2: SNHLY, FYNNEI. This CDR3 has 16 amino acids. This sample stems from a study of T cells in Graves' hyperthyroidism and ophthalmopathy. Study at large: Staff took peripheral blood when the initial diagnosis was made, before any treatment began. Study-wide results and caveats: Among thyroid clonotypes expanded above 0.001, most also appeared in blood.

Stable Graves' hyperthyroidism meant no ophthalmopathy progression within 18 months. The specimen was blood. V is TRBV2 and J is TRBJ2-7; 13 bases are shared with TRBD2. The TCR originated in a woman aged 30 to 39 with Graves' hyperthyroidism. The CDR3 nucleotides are TGTGCCAGCAGTGAATGGACTAGCGGGAGTTCCTACGTGCAGTACTTC. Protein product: CASSEWTSGSSYVQYF.